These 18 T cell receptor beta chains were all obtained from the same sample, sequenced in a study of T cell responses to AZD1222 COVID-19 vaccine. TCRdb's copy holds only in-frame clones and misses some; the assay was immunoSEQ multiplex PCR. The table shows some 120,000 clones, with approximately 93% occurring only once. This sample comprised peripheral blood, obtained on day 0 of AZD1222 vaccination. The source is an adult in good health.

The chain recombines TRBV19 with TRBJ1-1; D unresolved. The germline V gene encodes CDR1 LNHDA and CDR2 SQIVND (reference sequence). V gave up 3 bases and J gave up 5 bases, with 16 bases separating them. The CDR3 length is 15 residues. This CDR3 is CASSISRALGTEAFF. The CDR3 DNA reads TGTGCCAGTAGTATTTCGCGCGCCTTGGGGACTGAAGCTTTCTTT.

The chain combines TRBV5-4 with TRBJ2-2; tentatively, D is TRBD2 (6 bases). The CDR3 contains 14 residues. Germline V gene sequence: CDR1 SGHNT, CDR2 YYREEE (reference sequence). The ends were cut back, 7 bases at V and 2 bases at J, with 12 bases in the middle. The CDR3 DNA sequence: TGTGCCAGCGGTGGGGACTTAAACACCGGGGAGCTGTTTTTT. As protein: CASGGDLNTGELFF.

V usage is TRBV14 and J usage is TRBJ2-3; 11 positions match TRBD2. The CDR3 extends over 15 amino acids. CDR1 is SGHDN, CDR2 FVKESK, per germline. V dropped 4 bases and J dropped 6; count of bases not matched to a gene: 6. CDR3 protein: CASSLLAGGRDTQYF. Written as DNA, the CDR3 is TGTGCCAGCAGCCTTCTAGCGGGAGGCCGGGATACGCAGTATTTT.

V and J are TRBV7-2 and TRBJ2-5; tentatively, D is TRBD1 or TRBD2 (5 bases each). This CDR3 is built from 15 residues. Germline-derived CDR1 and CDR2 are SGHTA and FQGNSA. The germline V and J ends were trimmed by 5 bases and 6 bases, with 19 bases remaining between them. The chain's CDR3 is CASSVEDGTLQTQYF. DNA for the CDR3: TGTGCCAGCAGCGTCGAAGATGGGACGCTGCAGACCCAGTACTTC.

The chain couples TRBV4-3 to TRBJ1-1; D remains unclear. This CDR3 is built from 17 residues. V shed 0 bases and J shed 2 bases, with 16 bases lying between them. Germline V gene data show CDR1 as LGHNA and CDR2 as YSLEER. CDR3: CASSQDFQASGNTEAFF. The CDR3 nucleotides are TGCGCCAGCAGCCAAGATTTTCAGGCCAGCGGTAACACTGAAGCTTTCTTT.

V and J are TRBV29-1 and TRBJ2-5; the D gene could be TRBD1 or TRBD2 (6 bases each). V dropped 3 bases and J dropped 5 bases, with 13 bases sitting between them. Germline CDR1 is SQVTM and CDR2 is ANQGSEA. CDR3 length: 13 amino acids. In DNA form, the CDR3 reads TGCAGCGTTGAGCCCGGGGGCGAGGAGACCCAGTACTTC. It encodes CSVEPGGEETQYF.

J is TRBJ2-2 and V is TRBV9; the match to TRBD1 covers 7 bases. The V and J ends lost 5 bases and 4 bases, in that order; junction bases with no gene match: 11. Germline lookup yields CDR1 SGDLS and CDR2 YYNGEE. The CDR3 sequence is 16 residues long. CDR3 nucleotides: TGTGCCAGCAGTCTCCTCGGGTCAGGGGGCACCGGGGAGCTGTTTTTT. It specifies CASSLLGSGGTGELFF.

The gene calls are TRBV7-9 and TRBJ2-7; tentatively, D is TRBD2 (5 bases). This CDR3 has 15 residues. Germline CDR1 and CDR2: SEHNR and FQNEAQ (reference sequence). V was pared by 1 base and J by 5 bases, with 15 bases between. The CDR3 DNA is TGTGCCAGCAGCTTAGGACTAAGCGTCCTGGACGAGCAGTACTTC. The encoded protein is CASSLGLSVLDEQYF.

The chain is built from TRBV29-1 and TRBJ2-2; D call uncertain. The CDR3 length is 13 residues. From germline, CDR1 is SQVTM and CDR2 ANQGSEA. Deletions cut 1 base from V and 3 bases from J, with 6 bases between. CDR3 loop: CSVEVGYTGELFF. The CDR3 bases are TGCAGCGTTGAAGTGGGTTACACCGGGGAGCTGTTTTTT.

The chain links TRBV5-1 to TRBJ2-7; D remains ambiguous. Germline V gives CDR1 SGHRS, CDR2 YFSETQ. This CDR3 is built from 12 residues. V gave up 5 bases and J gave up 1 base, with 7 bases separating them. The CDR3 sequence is CASRDESYEQYF. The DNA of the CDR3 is TGCGCCAGCAGGGACGAATCCTACGAGCAGTACTTC.

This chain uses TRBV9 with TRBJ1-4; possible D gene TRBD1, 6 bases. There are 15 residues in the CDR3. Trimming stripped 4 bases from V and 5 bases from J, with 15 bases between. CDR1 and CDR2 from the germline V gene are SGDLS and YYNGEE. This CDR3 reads CASSLSGHPNEKLFF. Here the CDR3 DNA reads TGTGCCAGCAGCCTATCGGGACACCCCAATGAAAAACTGTTTTTT.

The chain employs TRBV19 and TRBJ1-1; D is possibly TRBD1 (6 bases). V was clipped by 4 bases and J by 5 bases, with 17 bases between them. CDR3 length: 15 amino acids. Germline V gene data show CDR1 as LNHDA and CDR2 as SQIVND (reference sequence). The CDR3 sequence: CASSTEQGRRTEAFF. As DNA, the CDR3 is TGTGCCAGTAGTACCGAACAGGGTAGGCGAACTGAAGCTTTCTTT.

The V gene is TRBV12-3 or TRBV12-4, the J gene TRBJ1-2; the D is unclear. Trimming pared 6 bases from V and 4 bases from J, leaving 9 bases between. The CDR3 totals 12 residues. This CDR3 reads CASSPGIYGYTF. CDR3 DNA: TGTGCCAGCAGCCCGGGAATCTATGGCTACACCTTC.

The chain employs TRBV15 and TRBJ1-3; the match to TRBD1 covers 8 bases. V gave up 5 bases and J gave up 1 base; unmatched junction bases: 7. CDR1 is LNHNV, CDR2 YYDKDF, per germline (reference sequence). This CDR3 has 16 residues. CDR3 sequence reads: CATSPRQGRSGNTIYF. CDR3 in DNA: TGTGCCACCAGCCCCCGACAGGGGAGGTCTGGAAACACCATATATTTT.

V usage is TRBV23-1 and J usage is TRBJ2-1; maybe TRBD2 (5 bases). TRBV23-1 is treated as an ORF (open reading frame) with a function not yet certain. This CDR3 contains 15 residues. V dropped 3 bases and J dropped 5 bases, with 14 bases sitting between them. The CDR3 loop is CASSQADWFNNEQFF. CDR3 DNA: TGCGCCAGCAGTCAGGCGGACTGGTTCAACAATGAGCAGTTCTTC.

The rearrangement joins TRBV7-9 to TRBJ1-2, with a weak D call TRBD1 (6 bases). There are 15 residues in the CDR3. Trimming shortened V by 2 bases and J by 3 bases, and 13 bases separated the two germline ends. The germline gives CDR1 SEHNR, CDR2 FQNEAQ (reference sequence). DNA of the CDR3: TGTGCCAGCAGCTTATATGACAGGTTTGACTATGGCTACACCTTC. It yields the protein CASSLYDRFDYGYTF.

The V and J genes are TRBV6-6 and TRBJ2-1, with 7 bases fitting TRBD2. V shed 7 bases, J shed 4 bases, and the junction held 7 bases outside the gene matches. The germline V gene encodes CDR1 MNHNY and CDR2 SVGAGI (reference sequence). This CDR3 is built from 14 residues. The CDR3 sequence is CASINLAAYNEQFF. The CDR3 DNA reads TGTGCCAGCATAAATCTAGCGGCTTACAATGAGCAGTTCTTC.

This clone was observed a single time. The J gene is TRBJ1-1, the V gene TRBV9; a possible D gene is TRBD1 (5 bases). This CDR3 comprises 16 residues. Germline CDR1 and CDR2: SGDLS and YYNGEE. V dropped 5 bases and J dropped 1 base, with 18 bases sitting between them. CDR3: CASSFSHRGPNTEAFF. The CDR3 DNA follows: TGTGCCAGCAGTTTTTCCCACCGGGGACCGAACACTGAAGCTTTCTTT.